These 18 T cell receptor beta chains originate from one sample sequenced in a study of T-cell reconstitution after alpha-beta-depleted transplantation in children. It was with unique molecular identifiers that the TCRbeta library was prepared. TCRdb fed the PCR reads into MiXCR, producing one record per CDR3 protein. Of some 830,000 distinct CDR3 sequences listed, roughly 15% are singletons. The source material was PBMCs, mostly from graft donor cells, sampled 360 days after TCRalphabeta/CD19-depleted stem cell transplant. The source of these receptors is a male patient younger than 18 who had a stem cell transplant for acute lymphoblastic leukemia, so the T cells may come from the graft donor.

The table lists this clonotype with a few counts. V usage is TRBV5-1 and J usage is TRBJ2-3; D is unresolved. The V and J ends lost 4 bases and 0 bases respectively, with 15 bases between them. The CDR3 is 16 residues long. CDR1 and CDR2 from the germline V gene are SGHRS and YFSETQ. The CDR3 DNA is TGCGCCAGCAGCCTCGACGGTTTCTTTAGCACAGATACGCAGTATTTT. It is translated as CASSLDGFFSTDTQYF.

About this clonotype itself: The germline gene is not matched at one end of the junction; a read error may be the cause. The chain couples TRBV3-1 to TRBJ2-2, with 10 bases fitting TRBD2. CDR3 size: 17 residues. The germline gives CDR1 LGHDT, CDR2 YNNKEL (reference sequence). CDR3 nucleotides: TGTGCCTGCAGCCATCCGACTAGCGGGTTTTTCACCGGGGAGCTGTTTTTT. Translated: CACSHPTSGFFTGELFF.

V usage is TRBV15 and J usage is TRBJ2-6; D gene ambiguous. Per the germline V gene, CDR1 is LNHNV and CDR2 is YYDKDF (reference sequence). Trimming took off 2 bases at V and 2 bases at J, with 7 bases between the two ends. The CDR3 consists of 15 residues. In DNA, the CDR3 is TGTGCCACCAGCAGAATAGGACCTGGGGCCAACGTCCTGACTTTC. Translated: CATSRIGPGANVLTF.

Many counts were recorded for this clonotype. This chain uses TRBV20-1 with TRBJ2-1; 8 positions agree with TRBD1. V was clipped by 4 bases and J by 6 bases; unmatched bases: 8. Germline lookup yields CDR1 DFQATT and CDR2 SNEGSKA (reference sequence). This CDR3 contains 14 residues. The CDR3 sequence: CSATRGQGGNEQFF. Here the CDR3 DNA reads TGCAGTGCTACCCGCGGACAGGGAGGCAATGAGCAGTTCTTC.

The V and J genes are TRBV5-1 and TRBJ2-4, with D possibly called TRBD1 or TRBD2 (5 bases each). This CDR3 has 16 residues. Per the germline V gene, CDR1 is SGHRS and CDR2 is YFSETQ. V was pared by 5 bases and J by 0 bases, with 15 bases between. The CDR3 protein is CASSGGRGLAKNIQYF. CDR3 nucleotides: TGCGCCAGCAGTGGGGGTAGGGGATTAGCCAAAAACATTCAGTACTTC.

The sample holds a few counts of this clonotype. J is TRBJ2-1 and V is TRBV20-1; 13 nucleotides agree with TRBD2. This CDR3 is 15 amino acids long. J was trimmed by 8 bases and V by 3 bases; bases with no gene match: 7. Germline-derived CDR1 and CDR2 are DFQATT and SNEGSKA (reference sequence). CDR3 DNA sequence: TGCAGTGCTAGTCTACTAGCGGGAGGGCCCGATGAGCAGTTCTTC. This codes for CSASLLAGGPDEQFF.

The table lists this clonotype with a few counts. The genes are TRBV7-9 and TRBJ2-6, with 7 positions matching TRBD1. The CDR3 is 16 amino acids. J gave up 4 bases and V 5 bases, and 8 bases lay outside the gene matches. Germline loops: CDR1 SEHNR, CDR2 FQNEAQ (reference sequence). The chain's CDR3 is CASSLLQGSGANVLTF. In DNA, the CDR3 is TGTGCCAGCAGCCTACTACAGGGGTCCGGGGCCAACGTCCTGACTTTC.

In its sample, this clonotype was seen a few times. The gene calls are TRBV24-1 and TRBJ2-1, with 9 bases lining up with TRBD2. The CDR3 sequence is 12 residues long. V lost 10 bases to trimming and J lost 7 bases; unmatched junction nucleotides: 4. The germline V gene encodes CDR1 KGHDR and CDR2 SFDVKD. CDR3 bases: TGTGCCACAGGGACTAGCTTGAATGAGCAGTTCTTC. Amino acid sequence: CATGTSLNEQFF.

The chain carries TRBV10-3 and TRBJ2-1; D gene unclear. Trimming removed 0 bases from V and 7 bases from J, with 7 bases in between. This CDR3 contains 13 residues. The germline gives CDR1 ENHRY, CDR2 SYGVKD. Here the CDR3 DNA reads TGTGCCATCAGTGAGTCCCCCGGTAATGAGCAGTTCTTC. Translated, it gives CAISESPGNEQFF.

The chain uses TRBV15 and TRBJ1-5, with D hard to call. Germline-derived CDR1 and CDR2 are LNHNV and YYDKDF (reference sequence). This CDR3 is 15 amino acids long. The V and J ends lost 0 bases and 8 bases respectively, with 14 bases between them. The DNA for the CDR3 is TGTGCCACCAGCAGAGAGGGAGGGTTTGCAGAGCCCCAGCATTTT. This translates into CATSREGGFAEPQHF.

This clonotype occurred a few times. V gene TRBV14 combines with J gene TRBJ2-7, with 9 bases that match TRBD1. This CDR3 has 15 residues. The trim removed 4 bases at V and 3 bases at J, leaving 7 bases unmatched. Germline V gene sequence: CDR1 SGHDN, CDR2 FVKESK. The CDR3 coding sequence is TGTGCCAGCAGCCCCTGGGACAGGGAAATCTACGAGCAGTACTTC. Its protein product is CASSPWDREIYEQYF. Complete variable domain (other parts from reference TRBV14 and TRBJ2-7): EAGVTQFPSHSVIEKGQTVTLRCDPISGHDNLYWYRRVMGKEIKFLLHFVKESKQDESGMPNNRFLAERTGGTYSTLKVQPAELEDSGVYFCASSPWDREIYEQYFGPGTRLTVT.

This chain connects TRBV9 to TRBJ2-7, with D possibly being TRBD2 (6 bases). Germline values: CDR1 SGDLS, CDR2 YYNGEE. The CDR3 is 14 amino acids. V dropped 6 bases and J dropped 0 bases, with 13 bases sitting between them. CDR3 nucleotide sequence: TGTGCCAGCACCGCCGGGAGCAGCTCCTACGAGCAGTACTTC. It encodes CASTAGSSSYEQYF.

This clonotype appeared a few times. As DNA, the CDR3 is TGTGCCACCAGCAGAGATTTTTATCCCCAAGAGACCCAGTACTTC. Its translation is CATSRDFYPQETQYF. The genes are TRBV15 and TRBJ2-5; D is ambiguous. V shed 0 bases and J shed 1 base, with 9 bases lying between them. The CDR3 covers 15 residues. Germline loops: CDR1 LNHNV, CDR2 YYDKDF (reference sequence).

This clonotype was counted between two and nine times. The chain combines TRBV7-2 with TRBJ2-5, with 11 bases lining up with TRBD1. The germline V gene has CDR1 SGHTA and CDR2 FQGNSA. V lost 5 bases to trimming and J lost 2 bases; unmatched junction nucleotides: 7. The CDR3 loop spans 16 amino acids. The CDR3 spells CASSPRGQGVQETQYF. The CDR3 DNA sequence: TGTGCCAGCAGCCCACGGGGACAGGGGGTTCAAGAGACCCAGTACTTC.

This clonotype was counted a few times. The chain couples TRBV2 to TRBJ1-1, with 7 bases lining up with TRBD1. The V gene's germline CDR1 is SNHLY and CDR2 FYNNEI. The V and J ends lost 7 bases and 5 bases, in that order; junction bases with no gene match: 10. The CDR3 covers 14 residues. CDR3 amino acids: CASINRGGWTEAFF. CDR3 nucleotides: TGTGCCAGCATTAACAGGGGAGGATGGACTGAAGCTTTCTTT.

V is TRBV6-6 and J is TRBJ1-1; D is perhaps TRBD1 (5 bases). The CDR3 extends over 13 amino acids. The ends were cut back, 8 bases at V and 1 base at J, with 11 bases in the middle. CDR1 MNHNY and CDR2 SVGAGI come from the germline V gene (reference sequence). The CDR3 spells CASGKTANTEAFF. For the CDR3, the DNA is TGTGCCAGCGGTAAGACAGCGAACACTGAAGCTTTCTTT.

Only a few counts were recorded for this clonotype. The V gene is TRBV5-1, the J gene TRBJ2-2; TRBD1 matches 8 bases. The germline gives CDR1 SGHRS, CDR2 YFSETQ. V shed 4 bases, J shed 3 bases, and the junction held 17 bases outside the gene matches. The CDR3 spans 19 residues. The CDR3 DNA follows: TGCGCCAGCAGCCCTGGACAGGGAGCATGGCTAGCCCACACCGGGGAGCTGTTTTTT. It specifies CASSPGQGAWLAHTGELFF.

This clonotype was seen a handful of times. The rearrangement uses TRBV6-6 and TRBJ2-1; D gene unclear. The CDR3 totals 11 residues. Trimming left V 4 bases short and J 9 bases short, with 7 bases between. Per the germline V gene, CDR1 is MNHNY and CDR2 is SVGAGI (reference sequence). CDR3 in DNA: TGTGCCAGCAGTTTCCCGTCTGAGCAGTTCTTC. Its translation is CASSFPSEQFF.